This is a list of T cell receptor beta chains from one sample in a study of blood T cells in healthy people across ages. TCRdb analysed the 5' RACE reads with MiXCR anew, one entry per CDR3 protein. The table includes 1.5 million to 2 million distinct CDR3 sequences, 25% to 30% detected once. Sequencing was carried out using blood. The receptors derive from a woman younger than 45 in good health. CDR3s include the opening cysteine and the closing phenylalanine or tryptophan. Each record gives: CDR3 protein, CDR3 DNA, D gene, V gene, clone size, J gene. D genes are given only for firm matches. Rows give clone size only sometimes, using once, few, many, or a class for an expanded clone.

CDR3aa: CASSQDRYGGDEQYF
CDR3nt: TGCGCCAGCAGCCAAGATCGCTACGGAGGGGACGAGCAGTACTTC
d_gene: -
v_gene: TRBV4-3
abundance: few
j_gene: TRBJ2-7

CDR3aa: CASSLVGGANEKLFF
CDR3nt: TGTGCCAGCAGCTTAGTAGGAGGGGCTAATGAAAAACTGTTTTTT
d_gene: -
v_gene: TRBV11-2
abundance: -
j_gene: TRBJ1-4

CDR3aa: CATSTGRGGETQYF
CDR3nt: TGTGCCACCTCGACCGGAAGAGGTGGAGAGACCCAGTACTTC
d_gene: -
v_gene: TRBV6-6
abundance: few
j_gene: TRBJ2-5

CDR3aa: CASRPGQGVMNSPLHF
CDR3nt: TGTGCCAGCAGGCCCGGACAGGGGGTCATGAATTCACCCCTCCACTTT
d_gene: TRBD1
v_gene: TRBV6-5
abundance: few
j_gene: TRBJ1-6

CDR3aa: CASKREGANTGELFF
CDR3nt: TGTGCCAGCAAGAGAGAAGGGGCTAACACCGGGGAGCTGTTTTTT
d_gene: -
v_gene: TRBV6-4
abundance: few
j_gene: TRBJ2-2

CDR3aa: CASSLRTGYQPQHF
CDR3nt: TGTGCCAGCAGTCTACGGACAGGGTATCAGCCCCAGCATTTT
d_gene: TRBD1
v_gene: TRBV27
abundance: -
j_gene: TRBJ1-5

CDR3aa: CSAYGQPNTGELFF
CDR3nt: TGCAGTGCTTATGGACAGCCCAACACCGGGGAGCTGTTTTTT
d_gene: -
v_gene: TRBV20-1
abundance: -
j_gene: TRBJ2-2

CDR3aa: CSVAQTGSTGELFF
CDR3nt: TGCAGCGTTGCGCAGACGGGGAGCACCGGGGAGCTGTTTTTT
d_gene: -
v_gene: TRBV29-1
abundance: -
j_gene: TRBJ2-2

CDR3aa: CVSSQSLSGLSSYEQYF
CDR3nt: TGCGTCAGCAGCCAATCCCTGTCGGGACTAAGCTCCTACGAGCAGTACTTC
d_gene: TRBD2
v_gene: TRBV5-1
abundance: -
j_gene: TRBJ2-7

CDR3aa: CSARRSGQRYGYTF
CDR3nt: TGCAGTGCTAGACGGTCGGGACAGCGCTATGGCTACACCTTC
d_gene: TRBD1
v_gene: TRBV20-1
abundance: many
j_gene: TRBJ1-2

CDR3aa: CASSPPGQLEQYF
CDR3nt: TGTGCCAGCTCACCACCCGGACAGCTTGAGCAGTACTTC
d_gene: -
v_gene: TRBV18
abundance: -
j_gene: TRBJ2-7

CDR3aa: CASSRQEKLFF
CDR3nt: TGTGCCAGCAGCCGACAGGAAAAACTGTTTTTT
d_gene: -
v_gene: TRBV7-9
abundance: -
j_gene: TRBJ1-4

CDR3aa: CASSYSPSGGPRETQYF
CDR3nt: TGTGCCAGCAGTTACTCTCCTAGCGGGGGACCGAGGGAGACCCAGTACTTC
d_gene: TRBD2
v_gene: TRBV6-2/TRBV6-3
abundance: -
j_gene: TRBJ2-5

CDR3aa: CASSLKDLARGRSEQYF
CDR3nt: TGTGCCAGCAGTCTAAAGGATTTAGCCAGGGGGCGTTCGGAGCAGTACTTC
d_gene: TRBD1
v_gene: TRBV28
abundance: -
j_gene: TRBJ2-7

CDR3aa: CSAEKTSGISYEQYF
CDR3nt: TGCAGTGCTGAAAAGACTAGCGGGATCTCCTACGAGCAGTACTTC
d_gene: TRBD2
v_gene: TRBV20-1
abundance: few
j_gene: TRBJ2-7

CDR3aa: CASTSRATLDLAKNIQYF
CDR3nt: TGTGCCAGCACCTCTAGGGCAACGTTAGATTTAGCCAAAAACATTCAGTACTTC
d_gene: -
v_gene: TRBV12-3/TRBV12-4
abundance: -
j_gene: TRBJ2-4

CDR3aa: CASSLSEGANYGYTF
CDR3nt: TGTGCCAGCAGCTTATCGGAGGGTGCTAACTATGGCTACACCTTC
d_gene: -
v_gene: TRBV7-2
abundance: -
j_gene: TRBJ1-2

CDR3aa: CASSGGDDQPQHF
CDR3nt: TGTGCCAGTAGCGGGGGGGACGATCAGCCCCAGCATTTT
d_gene: -
v_gene: TRBV19
abundance: -
j_gene: TRBJ1-5

CDR3aa: CASSLSSVSYYEQYF
CDR3nt: TGTGCCAGCAGTCTGTCTAGCGTTTCTTACTACGAGCAGTACTTC
d_gene: -
v_gene: TRBV12-3/TRBV12-4
abundance: few
j_gene: TRBJ2-7

CDR3aa: CASGFTSGQETQYF
CDR3nt: TGTGCCAGCGGCTTCACTAGCGGTCAAGAGACCCAGTACTTC
d_gene: TRBD2
v_gene: TRBV3-1
abundance: -
j_gene: TRBJ2-5

CDR3aa: CASSTYGTAPGQFF
CDR3nt: TGTGCCAGCAGTACCTACGGTACAGCCCCCGGGCAGTTCTTC
d_gene: -
v_gene: TRBV12-3/TRBV12-4
abundance: -
j_gene: TRBJ2-1

CDR3aa: CASSLGEGGTVELFF
CDR3nt: TGTGCCAGCAGCCTTGGAGAGGGGGGAACCGTGGAGCTGTTTTTT
d_gene: -
v_gene: TRBV7-7
abundance: -
j_gene: TRBJ2-2

CDR3aa: CSAASRQETQYF
CDR3nt: TGCAGCGCTGCCAGTAGGCAAGAGACCCAGTACTTC
d_gene: -
v_gene: TRBV29-1
abundance: -
j_gene: TRBJ2-5

CDR3aa: CATSRAWVPKNIQYF
CDR3nt: TGTGCCACCAGCAGGGCCTGGGTTCCCAAAAACATTCAGTACTTC
d_gene: -
v_gene: TRBV15
abundance: many
j_gene: TRBJ2-4

CDR3aa: CASSLKRETDTEYF
CDR3nt: TGTGCCAGCAGTTTAAAGCGGGAGACAGATACGGAGTATTTT
d_gene: TRBD2
v_gene: TRBV12-3/TRBV12-4
abundance: -
j_gene: TRBJ2-3

CDR3aa: CASSPFQLAQISYNEQFF
CDR3nt: TGTGCCAGCAGCCCATTCCAACTAGCGCAGATCTCCTACAATGAGCAGTTCTTC
d_gene: TRBD2
v_gene: TRBV12-3/TRBV12-4
abundance: few
j_gene: TRBJ2-1

CDR3aa: CASTAGSTDTQYF
CDR3nt: TGTGCCAGCACGGCGGGGAGCACAGATACGCAGTATTTT
d_gene: -
v_gene: TRBV7-9
abundance: few
j_gene: TRBJ2-3

CDR3aa: CVSSLAVGGADGYTF
CDR3nt: TGCGTCAGCAGCTTGGCCGTAGGGGGCGCCGATGGCTACACCTTC
d_gene: TRBD1
v_gene: TRBV5-1
abundance: -
j_gene: TRBJ1-2

CDR3aa: CSVMTTLYNEQFF
CDR3nt: TGCAGCGTGATGACTACCCTTTACAATGAGCAGTTCTTC
d_gene: -
v_gene: TRBV29-1
abundance: many
j_gene: TRBJ2-1

CDR3aa: CASSSLRGRAGELFF
CDR3nt: TGTGCCAGCAGTTCCCTGCGGGGGCGCGCCGGGGAGCTGTTTTTT
d_gene: -
v_gene: TRBV6-5
abundance: -
j_gene: TRBJ2-2

CDR3aa: CASLRGPTGENTEAFF
CDR3nt: TGCGCCAGCCTCAGGGGACCCACTGGAGAGAACACTGAAGCTTTCTTT
d_gene: -
v_gene: TRBV10-1
abundance: -
j_gene: TRBJ1-1

CDR3aa: CASSLAGGHEQFF
CDR3nt: TGTGCCAGCAGCTTAGCTGGGGGGCATGAGCAGTTCTTC
d_gene: -
v_gene: TRBV7-9
abundance: many
j_gene: TRBJ2-1

CDR3aa: CASSFIMEGTQYF
CDR3nt: TGTGCCAGCAGCTTCATTATGGAGGGTACGCAGTATTTT
d_gene: -
v_gene: TRBV7-9
abundance: -
j_gene: TRBJ2-3

CDR3aa: CASSPGENTEAFF
CDR3nt: TGTGCCAGCAGTCCAGGGGAGAACACTGAAGCTTTCTTT
d_gene: -
v_gene: TRBV12-3/TRBV12-4
abundance: many
j_gene: TRBJ1-1

CDR3aa: CSVDGSNQETQYF
CDR3nt: TGCAGCGTTGATGGGTCTAACCAAGAGACCCAGTACTTC
d_gene: -
v_gene: TRBV29-1
abundance: few
j_gene: TRBJ2-5

CDR3aa: CASSLEDVDNEQFF
CDR3nt: TGCGCCAGCAGCTTGGAGGATGTGGACAATGAGCAGTTCTTC
d_gene: -
v_gene: TRBV5-1
abundance: few
j_gene: TRBJ2-1

CDR3aa: CASSYGTSLYEQYF
CDR3nt: TGTGCCAGCAGTTACGGGACTAGCCTTTACGAGCAGTACTTC
d_gene: TRBD2
v_gene: TRBV6-5
abundance: -
j_gene: TRBJ2-7

CDR3aa: CASGPGTERYEQYF
CDR3nt: TGTGCCAGCGGACCCGGGACAGAACGTTACGAGCAGTACTTC
d_gene: TRBD1
v_gene: TRBV6-4
abundance: many
j_gene: TRBJ2-7

CDR3aa: CASRPGTGGNQPQHF
CDR3nt: TGTGCCAGCAGACCAGGGACAGGTGGAAATCAGCCCCAGCATTTT
d_gene: TRBD1
v_gene: TRBV5-5
abundance: many
j_gene: TRBJ1-5

CDR3aa: CASRTRISCEQYF
CDR3nt: TGTGCCAGCAGAACCAGGATCTCCTGCGAGCAGTACTTC
d_gene: -
v_gene: TRBV11-2
abundance: -
j_gene: TRBJ2-7

CDR3aa: CASSGGQGNSPLHF
CDR3nt: TGTGCCAGCAGTGGGGGACAGGGGAATTCACCCCTCCACTTT
d_gene: TRBD1
v_gene: TRBV12-3/TRBV12-4
abundance: -
j_gene: TRBJ1-6

CDR3aa: CSAPGQMNAEAFF
CDR3nt: TGCAGCGCCCCGGGACAGATGAACGCTGAAGCTTTCTTT
d_gene: TRBD1
v_gene: TRBV29-1
abundance: few
j_gene: TRBJ1-1

CDR3aa: CASSLLQGARNEQFF
CDR3nt: TGTGCCAGCAGCTTACTACAGGGGGCGCGGAATGAGCAGTTCTTC
d_gene: TRBD1
v_gene: TRBV12-3/TRBV12-4
abundance: few
j_gene: TRBJ2-1

CDR3aa: CATTLYEQFF
CDR3nt: TGTGCCACCACCCTCTATGAGCAGTTCTTC
d_gene: -
v_gene: TRBV24-1
abundance: -
j_gene: TRBJ2-1

CDR3aa: CASSYLTSGELFF
CDR3nt: TGTGCCAGCAGTTACCTGACGTCCGGGGAGCTGTTTTTT
d_gene: -
v_gene: TRBV28
abundance: -
j_gene: TRBJ2-2

CDR3aa: CASSLKSPTGFYNEQFF
CDR3nt: TGTGCCAGCAGTTTAAAGTCCCCAACAGGTTTCTACAATGAGCAGTTCTTC
d_gene: -
v_gene: TRBV27
abundance: many
j_gene: TRBJ2-1

CDR3aa: CASSQGLAGGENEQFF
CDR3nt: TGCGCCAGCAGCCAAGGCCTAGCGGGAGGGGAAAATGAGCAGTTCTTC
d_gene: TRBD2
v_gene: TRBV4-1
abundance: few
j_gene: TRBJ2-1

CDR3aa: CSARRQGGQPQHF
CDR3nt: TGCAGTGCTAGGAGACAGGGCGGTCAGCCCCAGCATTTT
d_gene: TRBD1
v_gene: TRBV20-1
abundance: few
j_gene: TRBJ1-5

CDR3aa: CASRPPTGAENEQFF
CDR3nt: TGTGCCAGCAGGCCGCCGACAGGGGCTGAGAATGAGCAGTTCTTC
d_gene: TRBD1
v_gene: TRBV2
abundance: few
j_gene: TRBJ2-1

CDR3aa: CASSYSKLASDFQPQHF
CDR3nt: TGTGCCAGCAGTTACTCGAAACTCGCTTCCGATTTCCAGCCCCAGCATTTT
d_gene: -
v_gene: TRBV6-2/TRBV6-3
abundance: -
j_gene: TRBJ1-5

CDR3aa: CANSLTSGSFGNEQFF
CDR3nt: TGTGCCAACAGCTTGACTAGCGGGAGTTTCGGAAATGAGCAGTTCTTC
d_gene: TRBD2
v_gene: TRBV7-2
abundance: once
j_gene: TRBJ2-1

CDR3aa: CASSFDLNNEQFF
CDR3nt: TGTGCCAGCAGCTTTGACTTGAACAATGAGCAGTTCTTC
d_gene: -
v_gene: TRBV7-6
abundance: many
j_gene: TRBJ2-1

CDR3aa: CASSQDSVGGYTF
CDR3nt: TGTGCCAGCAGCCAGGACAGCGTGGGAGGCTACACCTTC
d_gene: -
v_gene: TRBV12-3/TRBV12-4
abundance: few
j_gene: TRBJ1-2